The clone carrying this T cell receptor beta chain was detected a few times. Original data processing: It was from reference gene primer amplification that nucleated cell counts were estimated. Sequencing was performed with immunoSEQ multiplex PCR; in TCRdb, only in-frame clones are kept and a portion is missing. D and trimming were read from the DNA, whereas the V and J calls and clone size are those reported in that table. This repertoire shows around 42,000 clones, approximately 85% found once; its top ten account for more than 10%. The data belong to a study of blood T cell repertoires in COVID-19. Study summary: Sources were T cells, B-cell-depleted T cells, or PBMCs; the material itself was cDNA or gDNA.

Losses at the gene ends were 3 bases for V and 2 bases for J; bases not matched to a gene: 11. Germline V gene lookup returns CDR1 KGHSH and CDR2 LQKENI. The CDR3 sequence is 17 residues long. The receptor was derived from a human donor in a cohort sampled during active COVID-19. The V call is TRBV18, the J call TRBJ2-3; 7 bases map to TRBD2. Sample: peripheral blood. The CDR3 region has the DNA TGTGCCAGCTCACCCAGGAGCGGGGCCTACCCCACAGATACGCAGTATTTT. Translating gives CASSPRSGAYPTDTQYF.